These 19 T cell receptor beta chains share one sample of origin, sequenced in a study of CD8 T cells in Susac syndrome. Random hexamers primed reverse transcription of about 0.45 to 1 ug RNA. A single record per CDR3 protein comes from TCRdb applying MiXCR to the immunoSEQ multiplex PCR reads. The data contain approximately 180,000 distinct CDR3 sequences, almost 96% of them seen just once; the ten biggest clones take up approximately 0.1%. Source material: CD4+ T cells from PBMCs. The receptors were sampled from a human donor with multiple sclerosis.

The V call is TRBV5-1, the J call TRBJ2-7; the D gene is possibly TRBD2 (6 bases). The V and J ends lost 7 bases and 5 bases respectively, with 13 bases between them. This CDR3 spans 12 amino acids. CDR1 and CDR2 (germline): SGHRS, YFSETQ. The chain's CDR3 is CASRDTGDEQYF. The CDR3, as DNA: TGCGCCAGCCGCGATACGGGGGACGAGCAGTACTTC.

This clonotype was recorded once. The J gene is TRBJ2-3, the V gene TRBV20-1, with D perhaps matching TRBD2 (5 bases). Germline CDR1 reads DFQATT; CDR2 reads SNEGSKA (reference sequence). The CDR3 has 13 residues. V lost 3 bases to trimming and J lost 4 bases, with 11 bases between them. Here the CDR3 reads CSARIRDPDTQYF. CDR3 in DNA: TGCAGTGCTAGGATTCGGGATCCAGATACGCAGTATTTT.

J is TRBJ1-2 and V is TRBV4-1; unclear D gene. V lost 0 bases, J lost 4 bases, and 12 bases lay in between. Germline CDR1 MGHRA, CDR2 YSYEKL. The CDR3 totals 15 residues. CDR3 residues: CASSQEWGAGYGYTF. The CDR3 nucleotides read TGCGCCAGCAGCCAAGAATGGGGAGCAGGCTATGGCTACACCTTC.

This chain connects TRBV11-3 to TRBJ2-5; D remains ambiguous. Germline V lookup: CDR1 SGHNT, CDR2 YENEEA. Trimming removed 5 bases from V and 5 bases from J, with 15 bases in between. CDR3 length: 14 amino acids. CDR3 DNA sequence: TGTGCCAGCAGCACTCAACGGACGTCTGAGACCCAGTACTTC. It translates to CASSTQRTSETQYF.

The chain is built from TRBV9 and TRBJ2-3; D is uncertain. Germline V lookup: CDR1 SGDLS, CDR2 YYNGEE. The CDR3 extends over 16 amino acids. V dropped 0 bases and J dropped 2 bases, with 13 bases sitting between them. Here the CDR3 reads CASSVEPARYTDTQYF. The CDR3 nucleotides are TGTGCCAGCAGCGTAGAGCCCGCCCGATACACAGATACGCAGTATTTT. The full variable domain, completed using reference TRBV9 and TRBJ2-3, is DSGVTQTPKHLITATGQRVTLRCSPRSGDLSVYWYQQSLDQGLQFLIQYYNGEERAKGNILERFSAQQFPDLHSELNLSSLELGDSALYFCASSVEPARYTDTQYFGPGTRLTVL.

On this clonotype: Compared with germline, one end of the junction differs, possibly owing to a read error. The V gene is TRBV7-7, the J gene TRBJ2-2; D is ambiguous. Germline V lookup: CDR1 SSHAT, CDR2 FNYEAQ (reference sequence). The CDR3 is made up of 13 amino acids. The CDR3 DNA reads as TGTGCTAGCAGCTCGGCCAGCACCGGGGAGCTGTTTTTT. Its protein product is CASSSASTGELFF. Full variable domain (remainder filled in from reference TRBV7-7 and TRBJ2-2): GAGVSQSPRYKVTKRGQDVTLRCDPISSHATLYWYQQALGQGPEFLTYFNYEAQPDKSGLPSDRFSAERPEGSISTLTIQRTEQRDSAMYRCASSSASTGELFFGEGSRLTVL.

CDR3 DNA: TGTGCCACCAGCAGAGACAGGATATCCTACGAGCAGTACTTC. The encoded protein is CATSRDRISYEQYF. The V call is TRBV15, the J call TRBJ2-7; D unresolved. V lost 0 bases to trimming and J lost 1 base, with 7 bases between them. The CDR3 totals 14 residues. Per the germline V gene, CDR1 is LNHNV and CDR2 is YYDKDF (reference sequence).

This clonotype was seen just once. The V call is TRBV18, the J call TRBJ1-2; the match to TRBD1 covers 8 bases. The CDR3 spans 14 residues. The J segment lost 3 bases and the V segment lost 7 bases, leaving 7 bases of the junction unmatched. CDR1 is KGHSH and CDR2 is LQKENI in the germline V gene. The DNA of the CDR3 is TGTGCCAGCTGGACAGGGTGGACCGACTATGGCTACACCTTC. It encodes CASWTGWTDYGYTF. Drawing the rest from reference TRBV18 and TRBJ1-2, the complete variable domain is NAGVMQNPRHLVRRRGQEARLRCSPMKGHSHVYWYRQLPEEGLKFMVYLQKENIIDESGMPKERFSAEFPKEGPSILRIQQVVRGDSAAYFCASWTGWTDYGYTFGSGTRLTVV.

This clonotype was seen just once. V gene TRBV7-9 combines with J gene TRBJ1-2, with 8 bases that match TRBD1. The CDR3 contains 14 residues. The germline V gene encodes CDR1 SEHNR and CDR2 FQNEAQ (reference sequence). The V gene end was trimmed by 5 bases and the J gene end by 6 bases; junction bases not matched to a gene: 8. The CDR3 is CASSPAAGGNGYTF. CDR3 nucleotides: TGTGCCAGCAGCCCAGCGGCAGGGGGCAATGGCTACACCTTC. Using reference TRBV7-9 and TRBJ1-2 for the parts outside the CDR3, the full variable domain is DTGVSQNPRHKITKRGQNVTFRCDPISEHNRLYWYRQTLGQGPEFLTYFQNEAQLEKSRLLSDRFSAERPKGSFSTLEIQRTEQGDSAMYLCASSPAAGGNGYTFGSGTRLTVV.

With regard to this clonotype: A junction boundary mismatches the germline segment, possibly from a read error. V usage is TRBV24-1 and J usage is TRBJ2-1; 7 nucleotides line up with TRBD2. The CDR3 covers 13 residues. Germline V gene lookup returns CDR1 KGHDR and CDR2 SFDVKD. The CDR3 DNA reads TGTGCCACCTGTGATCCCCCGGGACTAGAGCAGTTCTTC. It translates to CATCDPPGLEQFF.

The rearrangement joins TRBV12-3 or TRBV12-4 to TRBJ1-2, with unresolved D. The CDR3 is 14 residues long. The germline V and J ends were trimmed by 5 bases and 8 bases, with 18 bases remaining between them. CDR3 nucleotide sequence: TGTGCCAGCAGTCGGCCGGGATCCCTGAGAGGCTACACCTTC. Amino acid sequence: CASSRPGSLRGYTF.

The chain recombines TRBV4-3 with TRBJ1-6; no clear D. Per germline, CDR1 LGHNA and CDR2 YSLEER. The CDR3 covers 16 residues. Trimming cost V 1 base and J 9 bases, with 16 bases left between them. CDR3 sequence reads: CASSQGLELISSPLHF. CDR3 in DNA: TGCGCCAGCAGCCAAGGGCTGGAGTTGATTTCTTCACCCCTCCACTTT.

The CDR3 protein is CAWSVRTPTEAFF. CDR3 nucleotides: TGTGCCTGGAGTGTACGAACCCCCACTGAAGCTTTCTTT. This chain joins TRBV30 and TRBJ1-1; D is unclear. The germline CDR1 and CDR2 sequences are GTSNPN and SVGIG (reference sequence). This CDR3 spans 13 amino acids. V lost 0 bases to trimming and J lost 4 bases, with 9 bases between them.

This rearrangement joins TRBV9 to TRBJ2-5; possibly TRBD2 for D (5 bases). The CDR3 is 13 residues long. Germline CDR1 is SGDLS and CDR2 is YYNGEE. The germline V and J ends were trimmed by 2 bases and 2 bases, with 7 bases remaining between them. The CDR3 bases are TGTGCCAGCAGCGTCCGGACTCAAGAGACCCAGTACTTC. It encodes CASSVRTQETQYF.

For the CDR3, the DNA is TGTGCCAGCAGTGGTTTCACCACACAAGAGACCCAGTACTTC. It yields the protein CASSGFTTQETQYF. The chain recombines TRBV9 with TRBJ2-5; D is uncertain. The germline CDR1 and CDR2 sequences are SGDLS and YYNGEE. The V and J ends lost 5 bases and 2 bases respectively, with 13 bases between them. CDR3 length equals 14 residues.

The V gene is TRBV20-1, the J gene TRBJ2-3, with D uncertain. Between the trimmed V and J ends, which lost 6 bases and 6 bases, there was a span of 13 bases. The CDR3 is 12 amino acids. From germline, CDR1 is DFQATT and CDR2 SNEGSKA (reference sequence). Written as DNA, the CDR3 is TGCAGTGCGCGGCAAATGGCGGATACGCAGTATTTT. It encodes CSARQMADTQYF.

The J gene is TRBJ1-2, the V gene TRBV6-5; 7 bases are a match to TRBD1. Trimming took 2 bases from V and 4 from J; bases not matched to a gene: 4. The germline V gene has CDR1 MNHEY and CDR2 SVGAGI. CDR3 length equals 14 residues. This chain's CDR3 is CASSYGGQLYGYTF. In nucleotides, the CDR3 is TGTGCCAGCAGTTACGGGGGACAGCTCTATGGCTACACCTTC.

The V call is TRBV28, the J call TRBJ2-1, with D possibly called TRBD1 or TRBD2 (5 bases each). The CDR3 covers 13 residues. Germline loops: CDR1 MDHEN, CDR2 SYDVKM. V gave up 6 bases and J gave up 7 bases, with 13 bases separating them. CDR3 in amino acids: CASRGDVVNEQFF. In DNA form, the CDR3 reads TGTGCCAGCAGAGGGGACGTGGTTAATGAGCAGTTCTTC.

The CDR3 coding sequence is TGTGCCAGCAGTTACCTCGACAGGGGTAGAGAGACCCAGTACTTC. Its translation: CASSYLDRGRETQYF. The rearrangement joins TRBV6-6 to TRBJ2-5; TRBD1 matches 8 bases. Germline V CDR1 and CDR2: MNHNY, SVGAGI (reference sequence). This CDR3 has 15 amino acids. With 2 bases clipped from V and 4 bases from J, the junction kept 6 bases outside the gene matches.